The source of this TCR beta chain is a study of cytomegalovirus exposure and HLA in healthy donors. This clone occurred once. The antigen is undetermined. The study's findings and limits: Later analysis identified a missense DCLRE1C variant that was linked to TCR beta V- and J-gene trimming.

This CDR3 has 15 residues. Trimming took 6 bases from V and 8 from J; bases not matched to a gene: 12. Germline lookup yields CDR1 SEHNR and CDR2 FQNEAQ (reference sequence). The PCR used 60 Vbeta and 13 Jbeta primers. Per the study methods: There were around 78 million unique TCR beta chains by a later count, and approximately 11 million of them were shared. TCRdb's table, derived via immunoSEQ multiplex PCR, lists solely in-frame clones and lacks some. The V and J calls and the clone size are those of that table, but D and trimming were determined from the DNA. The data hold under 300,000 clones, with 70% to 90% observed a single time.

Sequencing input: PBMCs. The sequence was obtained from a woman aged 40 to 50 in good health and CMV-seropositive. This chain links TRBV7-9 with TRBJ2-1; 8 nucleotides agree with TRBD2. CDR3 residues: CASRSSGTRSDEQFF. The CDR3 coding sequence is TGTGCCAGCAGGTCGTCCGGGACTAGGAGCGATGAGCAGTTCTTC.